These T cell receptor beta chains were read from a single sample in a study of blood T cell repertoires in COVID-19. The data were produced by immunoSEQ multiplex PCR, yet TCRdb's version contains in-frame clones alone and is incomplete. The sample carries 300,000 or so clones, about four fifths recorded once. The specimen was peripheral blood. The receptors stem from a woman between 45 and 65 years old with acute or convalescent COVID-19. The CDR3 runs from the conserved cysteine through the conserved F or W. Each record gives: V gene, D gene, J gene, clone size, CDR3 DNA, CDR3 protein. A D gene is named only where the DNA matches it firmly. Rows give clone size only sometimes, using once, few, many, or a class for an expanded clone.

TRBV11-2	NA	TRBJ2-7	once	TGTGCCAGCAGCTTAGTGACAGGATCTTCCTACGAGCAGTACTTC	CASSLVTGSSYEQYF
TRBV7-2	TRBD2	TRBJ2-1	NA	TGTGCCAGCAGCTTTGTTTATGGATCTCGGGGGGGCGAATACAATGAGCAGTTCTTC	CASSFVYGSRGGEYNEQFF
TRBV25-1	NA	TRBJ1-1	NA	TGTGCCAGCAGTGAATCAGGAGGGAAGTCTGAAGCTTTCTTT	CASSESGGKSEAFF
TRBV5-6	NA	TRBJ1-1	NA	TGTGCCAGCAGCGAACCCCAGGGGACTGAAGCTTTCTTT	CASSEPQGTEAFF
TRBV5-6	TRBD1	TRBJ1-1	once	TGTGCCAGCAGACTCACAGGGGAGAACACTGAAGCTTTCTTT	CASRLTGENTEAFF
TRBV5-1	NA	TRBJ2-5	NA	TGCGCCAGCAGCCCGTTCGGGTTCGGGGAGACCCAGTACTTC	CASSPFGFGETQYF
TRBV6-1	NA	TRBJ2-1	NA	TGTGCCAGCAGTGAAGCCGGGTTGCGAGTCCCCTACTACAATGAGCAGTTCTTC	CASSEAGLRVPYYNEQFF
TRBV10-3	NA	TRBJ1-1	NA	TGTGCCATCAGTGAGGAGGGACTGAGGAACACTGAAGCTTTCTTT	CAISEEGLRNTEAFF
TRBV4-2	TRBD1	TRBJ2-7	NA	TGTGCCAGCCCGGAGGGACAGGGTTTGGACGAGCAGTACTTC	CASPEGQGLDEQYF
TRBV4-1	NA	TRBJ1-2	NA	TGCGCCAGCAGCCAAGGAGGGTCAGGCAGGGGTGACTATGGCTACACCTTC	CASSQGGSGRGDYGYTF
TRBV6-2/TRBV6-3	TRBD1	TRBJ2-7	NA	TGTGCCAGCAGTTCCCGGGACAGGGGCTACGAGCAGTACTTC	CASSSRDRGYEQYF
TRBV7-9	NA	TRBJ2-7	few	TGTGCCAGCAGCTCAGGGGACCTCTACGAGCAGTACTTC	CASSSGDLYEQYF
TRBV27	NA	TRBJ2-7	NA	TGTGCCAGCAGTTCCGGGTTCGAGCAGTACTTC	CASSSGFEQYF
TRBV5-4	TRBD1	TRBJ1-3	few	TGTGCCAGCAGCCTTTCAGGGGGCGCGACGGGAAACACCATATATTTT	CASSLSGGATGNTIYF
TRBV12-3/TRBV12-4	TRBD1	TRBJ1-2	NA	TGTGCCAGCACGAACAGGGGGCTCAACTACACCTTC	CASTNRGLNYTF
TRBV5-5	TRBD1	TRBJ1-1	NA	TGTGCCAGCAGCTCCCTACAGGGGGCTCCGACTGAAGCTTTCTTT	CASSSLQGAPTEAFF
TRBV5-1	NA	TRBJ2-2	NA	TGCGCCAGCAGCTTTGGAGCTTCTTCGGACACCGGGGAGCTGTTTTTT	CASSFGASSDTGELFF
TRBV5-8	NA	TRBJ1-4	NA	TGTGCCAGCAGCTTGCAGGGGAAAGAAAAACTGTTTTTT	CASSLQGKEKLFF
TRBV21-1	NA	TRBJ2-1	NA	TGTGCCAGCAGCAAGGAAAATTTGGGACAGTTGTACAATGAGCAGTTCTTC	CASSKENLGQLYNEQFF
TRBV28	NA	TRBJ1-5	NA	TGTGCCAGCAGTGCCAGTGAACAGCCCCAGCATTTT	CASSASEQPQHF
TRBV14	NA	TRBJ2-1	NA	TGTGCCAGCAGCGGGAGTAGCTCCTACAATGAGCAGTTCTTC	CASSGSSSYNEQFF
TRBV24-1	TRBD1	TRBJ2-1	once	TGTGCCACCAGTGATCCCACAGGGGGCTCCTACAATGAGCAGTTCTTC	CATSDPTGGSYNEQFF
TRBV21-1	NA	TRBJ1-6	NA	TGTGCCAGCAGCAAAGGTTTTGGTAAGTGCGATTCACCCCTCCACTTT	CASSKGFGKCDSPLHF
TRBV15	TRBD2	TRBJ2-1	NA	TGTGCCACCAGGACGGGACTATACAATGAGCAGTTCTTC	CATRTGLYNEQFF
TRBV5-5	NA	TRBJ1-2	NA	TGTGCCAGCAGCTTGGCCCCTGCGGGGGCGGGCTATGGCTACACCTTC	CASSLAPAGAGYGYTF
TRBV5-5	NA	TRBJ1-1	NA	TGTGCCAGCAGCCCGGTAGGGGATGAAGCTTTCTTT	CASSPVGDEAFF
TRBV12-5	NA	TRBJ1-5	NA	TGTGCTAGTGGTTTGGGCAGGGCCGACAATCAGCCCCAGCATTTT	CASGLGRADNQPQHF
TRBV5-8	NA	TRBJ2-2	NA	TGTGCCAGCAGCTTGTTTGCGGAGTCCGGGGAGCTGTTTTTT	CASSLFAESGELFF
TRBV30	NA	TRBJ1-2	NA	TGTGCCTGGACCATGGGGGCTATTGATGGCTACACCTTC	CAWTMGAIDGYTF
TRBV7-9	TRBD1	TRBJ1-3	NA	TGTGCCAGCACCTCGGGACAGTCTGGAAACACCATATATTTT	CASTSGQSGNTIYF
TRBV6-5	NA	TRBJ1-2	once	TGTGCCAGCAGTTCCAGCTATGGCTACACCTTC	CASSSSYGYTF
TRBV5-1	TRBD1	TRBJ2-2	NA	TGCGCCAGCAGCCCGTACAGGGGAGTTGAGACCGGGGAGCTGTTTTTT	CASSPYRGVETGELFF
TRBV19	NA	TRBJ2-2	NA	TGTGCCAGTAGTAGCTCTTTGGCAGGGTGGAACACCGGGGAGCTGTTTTTT	CASSSSLAGWNTGELFF
TRBV7-3	TRBD1	TRBJ1-5	NA	TGTGCCAGCAGCTTTCAGGGGGCTAGCCAGCCCCAGCATTTT	CASSFQGASQPQHF
TRBV6-4	NA	TRBJ1-5	NA	TGTGCCAGCAGTCCTGACGGGTATAGCAATCAGCCCCAGCATTTT	CASSPDGYSNQPQHF
TRBV19	NA	TRBJ2-4	NA	TGTGCCAGTAGTATACCAGGTTACTACATTCAGTACTTC	CASSIPGYYIQYF
TRBV5-4	TRBD1	TRBJ1-1	NA	TGTGCCAGCAGCTTATCAGGGGGCACTGAAGCTTTCTTT	CASSLSGGTEAFF
TRBV19	TRBD2	TRBJ2-1	NA	TGTGCCAGTACTCAAGCGGGAGCTTCCTACAATGAGCAGTTCTTC	CASTQAGASYNEQFF
TRBV6-5	NA	TRBJ1-4	NA	TGTGCCACAGCAAGGACTTCGGGGGAAAAACTGTTTTTT	CATARTSGEKLFF
TRBV30	NA	TRBJ1-4	NA	TGTGCCTGGAGCCACCAGGGGATGGAAAAACTGTTTTTT	CAWSHQGMEKLFF
TRBV5-1	TRBD1	TRBJ2-2	NA	TGCGCCAGCAGCTTACGGACAGGGGCCGGGGAGCTGTTTTTT	CASSLRTGAGELFF
TRBV6-4	TRBD1	TRBJ1-1	few	TGTGCCAGCAGTGCCGGACAGGGAAGGAACACTGAAGCTTTCTTT	CASSAGQGRNTEAFF
TRBV6-2/TRBV6-3	TRBD2	TRBJ2-7	NA	TGTGCCAGCAGACCTAGCGGCCCCTACGAGCAGTACTTC	CASRPSGPYEQYF
TRBV24-1	NA	TRBJ1-2	NA	TGTGCCACCAGTGATTCGCTATCTAACTATGGCTACACCTTC	CATSDSLSNYGYTF
TRBV27	TRBD1	TRBJ2-1	NA	TGTGCCAGCCCTGAGGAGACAGGGGACTACAATGAGCAGTTCTTC	CASPEETGDYNEQFF